A single sample is the source of the 20 T cell receptor beta chains below, sequenced in a study of Ad26.COV2.S vaccination and SARS-CoV-2 variants. Regarding treatment: 19 received Ad26.COV2.S at low or high dose, single or two shots; 5 received placebo; per-sample allocation not given. Collection of samples fell on day 63 after the first vaccine or placebo injection. The protocol was immunoSEQ multiplex PCR, while the TCRdb copy is restricted to in-frame clones and leaves out a portion. The profile shows 400,000 to 500,000 clones, roughly 88% of them singletons. This specimen was peripheral blood, taken in a trial of Ad26.COV2.S vaccine versus placebo. The origin of the receptors is a person between 18 and 65 years old who received the Ad26.COV2.S COVID-19 vaccine or a placebo.

The V and J genes are TRBV7-8 and TRBJ1-5; tentatively, D is TRBD1 (6 bases). Germline values: CDR1 SGHVS, CDR2 FQNEAQ. The V end was cut by 2 bases, the J end by 0 bases, with 8 bases between. This CDR3 contains 15 residues. The chain's CDR3 is CASSLQGNSNQPQHF. DNA of the CDR3: TGTGCCAGCAGCTTACAGGGGAATAGCAATCAGCCCCAGCATTTT. Combining the CDR3 with reference TRBV7-8 and TRBJ1-5 gives the whole variable domain GAGVSQSPRYKVAKRGQDVALRCDPISGHVSLFWYQQALGQGPEFLTYFQNEAQLDKSGLPSDRFFAERPEGSVSTLKIQRTQQEDSAVYLCASSLQGNSNQPQHFGDGTRLSIL.

The chain has TRBV4-3 and TRBJ2-2; 9 positions match TRBD1. The germline V gene encodes CDR1 LGHNA and CDR2 YSLEER. The CDR3 totals 18 residues. Trimming cost V 0 bases and J 4 bases; bases outside gene matches: 9. CDR3 protein: CASSQDPGQGWGTGELFF. The CDR3 region has the DNA TGCGCCAGCAGCCAAGACCCGGGACAGGGATGGGGCACCGGGGAGCTGTTTTTT.

This clone was observed once. The chain carries TRBV19 and TRBJ1-2; TRBD1 might be the D (6 bases). This CDR3 contains 14 residues. The germline gives CDR1 LNHDA, CDR2 SQIVND (reference sequence). Trimming removed 3 bases at V and 4 bases at J, with 12 bases between. CDR3 coding DNA: TGTGCCAGTAGTATGGAGGAGACAGGCTATGGCTACACCTTC. Residues: CASSMEETGYGYTF.

In this sample, this clone turned up a few times. The gene calls are TRBV7-9 and TRBJ2-7; 9 positions match TRBD1. The length of the CDR3 is 14 residues. After removal of 0 bases from V and 5 bases from J, the junction contained 2 bases not matched to a gene. Per germline, CDR1 SEHNR and CDR2 FQNEAQ (reference sequence). CDR3: CASSLAGTGNEQYF. As DNA, the CDR3 is TGTGCCAGCAGCTTAGCTGGGACAGGGAACGAGCAGTACTTC.

J is TRBJ2-2 and V is TRBV6-1, with no clear D. The CDR3 length is 15 residues. Germline V gene lookup returns CDR1 MNHNS and CDR2 SASEGT. The ends were cut back, 1 base at V and 6 bases at J, with 12 bases in the middle. This CDR3 is CASSEDLVGPGELFF. The DNA of the CDR3 is TGTGCCAGCAGTGAAGATTTGGTGGGCCCCGGGGAGCTGTTTTTT.

The chain combines TRBV9 with TRBJ2-5; 8 bases agree with TRBD2. Germline V gene lookup returns CDR1 SGDLS and CDR2 YYNGEE. The CDR3 covers 14 residues. V gave up 4 bases and J gave up 5 bases; unmatched junction bases: 7. This chain's CDR3 is CASSPGGDWETQYF. The CDR3 nucleotides read TGTGCCAGCAGCCCCGGGGGGGATTGGGAGACCCAGTACTTC.

The chain recombines TRBV10-1 with TRBJ2-7, with a possible D match to TRBD1 (5 bases). The germline V gene has CDR1 WNHNN and CDR2 SYGVQD (reference sequence). This CDR3 region has 14 residues. The germline V and J ends were trimmed by 3 bases and 2 bases, with 11 bases remaining between them. The CDR3 DNA is TGCGCCAGCAGTGATGGACACCGGGCCTACGAGCAGTACTTC. Its translation is CASSDGHRAYEQYF.

The chain carries TRBV5-1 and TRBJ2-1; D unresolved. The CDR3 spans 18 residues. Trimming stripped 0 bases from V and 0 bases from J, with 16 bases between. Germline assignment: CDR1 SGHRS and CDR2 YFSETQ. CDR3 region: CASSLASVFESSYNEQFF. The DNA for the CDR3 is TGCGCCAGCAGCTTGGCCAGCGTTTTCGAGAGCTCCTACAATGAGCAGTTCTTC. Full variable domain (missing parts from reference TRBV5-1 and TRBJ2-1): KAGVTQTPRYLIKTRGQQVTLSCSPISGHRSVSWYQQTPGQGLQFLFEYFSETQRNKGNFPGRFSGRQFSNSRSEMNVSTLELGDSALYLCASSLASVFESSYNEQFFGPGTRLTVL.

The chain employs TRBV4-3 and TRBJ1-1; TRBD1 agrees at 8 bases. The CDR3 runs to 16 residues. The V and J ends lost 4 bases and 7 bases, in that order; junction bases with no gene match: 14. Germline V gene data show CDR1 as LGHNA and CDR2 as YSLEER. As DNA, the CDR3 is TGCGCCAGCAGCCGCCTCAGCAGCGGACAGGGTAATGAAGCTTTCTTT. The encoded protein is CASSRLSSGQGNEAFF.

The gene calls are TRBV12-3 or TRBV12-4 and TRBJ2-3; D unresolved. This CDR3 has 13 amino acids. The V end was cut by 3 bases, the J end by 1 base, with 5 bases between. CDR3 in amino acids: CASSFGRTDTQYF. DNA of the CDR3: TGTGCCAGCAGTTTCGGACGCACAGATACGCAGTATTTT.

This clone was observed a handful of times. The CDR3 sequence is CASSPSSYEQFF. CDR3 DNA sequence: TGTGCCAGCAGTCCCTCTAGTTATGAGCAGTTCTTC. The genes are TRBV28 and TRBJ2-1; no clear D. This CDR3 comprises 12 residues. V gave up 5 bases and J gave up 8 bases, with 10 bases separating them. Germline values: CDR1 MDHEN, CDR2 SYDVKM.

The chain has TRBV6-5 and TRBJ2-7, with D perhaps matching TRBD2 (6 bases). This CDR3 is 14 amino acids long. V was trimmed by 4 bases and J by 6 bases, leaving 16 bases between them. Germline V CDR1 and CDR2: MNHEY, SVGAGI. The CDR3 sequence: CASSLSTRGSEQYF. CDR3 DNA sequence: TGTGCCAGCAGTTTATCTACCCGGGGGAGCGAGCAGTACTTC.

The chain links TRBV29-1 to TRBJ1-5; maybe TRBD1 (6 bases). The CDR3 consists of 14 residues. The germline V gene encodes CDR1 SQVTM and CDR2 ANQGSEA. CDR3 sequence: CRAKSGAVGQPQHF. CDR3 sequence (DNA): TGCAGAGCCAAATCAGGGGCTGTCGGTCAGCCCCAGCATTTT.

This clone was counted a few times. The gene calls are TRBV10-3 and TRBJ1-5; the D is unclear. CDR1 and CDR2 (germline): ENHRY, SYGVKD. V was clipped by 0 bases and J by 3 bases, with 9 bases between them. CDR3 length equals 15 residues. CDR3 amino acids: CAISESQGYNQPQHF. Written as DNA, the CDR3 is TGTGCCATCAGTGAGTCCCAAGGCTACAATCAGCCCCAGCATTTT.

This sequence joins TRBV19 and TRBJ2-2, with D perhaps assigned TRBD1 or TRBD2 (5 bases each). CDR3 size: 17 residues. V lost 6 bases and J 2 bases, leaving 19 bases between the germline ends. The germline gives CDR1 LNHDA, CDR2 SQIVND (reference sequence). The CDR3 DNA reads as TGTGCCAGTAGCCCCAGTTGGGGGTTTCCCAACACCGGGGAGCTGTTTTTT. This encodes CASSPSWGFPNTGELFF. Supplemented by reference TRBV19 and TRBJ2-2, the full variable domain reads DGGITQSPKYLFRKEGQNVTLSCEQNLNHDAMYWYRQDPGQGLRLIYYSQIVNDFQKGDIAEGYSVSREKKESFPLTVTSAQKNPTAFYLCASSPSWGFPNTGELFFGEGSRLTVL.

V usage is TRBV2 and J usage is TRBJ2-1; the D call may be TRBD1 or TRBD2 (6 bases each). CDR3 length: 15 amino acids. V was trimmed by 3 bases and J by 5 bases, leaving 14 bases between them. The germline gives CDR1 SNHLY, CDR2 FYNNEI. The CDR3 sequence: CASSENGGPNNEQFF. CDR3 in DNA: TGTGCCAGCAGTGAGAATGGGGGGCCGAACAATGAGCAGTTCTTC.

V usage is TRBV10-3 and J usage is TRBJ1-6; tentatively, D is TRBD1 (6 bases). Germline assignment: CDR1 ENHRY and CDR2 SYGVKD. The V end lost 6 bases, the J end lost 6 bases, and 9 bases lay between the germline ends. CDR3 length: 13 amino acids. The CDR3 loop is CAIRQGGNSPLHF. The CDR3 region has the DNA TGTGCCATCAGACAGGGCGGTAATTCACCCCTCCACTTT.

The chain carries TRBV6-5 and TRBJ1-5; 8 positions match TRBD1. From germline, CDR1 is MNHEY and CDR2 SVGAGI. V was pared by 5 bases and J by 6 bases, with 6 bases of the junction left unmatched. This CDR3 is built from 14 residues. This CDR3 is CASSPGTGGQPQHF. The CDR3 nucleotides are TGTGCCAGCAGTCCGGGGACAGGTGGTCAGCCCCAGCATTTT.

This chain joins TRBV7-3 and TRBJ2-2, with 11 bases matching TRBD1. V lost 1 base, J lost 4 bases, and 8 bases stayed unmatched. In germline, CDR1 is SGHTA, CDR2 FQGTGA. This CDR3 is built from 18 residues. The CDR3 sequence: CASSLNGQGALGTGELFF. Written as DNA, the CDR3 is TGTGCCAGCAGCTTAAACGGACAGGGGGCCCTGGGCACCGGGGAGCTGTTTTTT. Full variable domain (missing parts from reference TRBV7-3 and TRBJ2-2): GAGVSQTPSNKVTEKGKYVELRCDPISGHTALYWYRQSLGQGPEFLIYFQGTGAADDSGLPNDRFFAVRPEGSVSTLKIQRTERGDSAVYLCASSLNGQGALGTGELFFGEGSRLTVL.

This rearrangement joins TRBV28 to TRBJ2-3, with D possibly TRBD2 on 6 matching bases. The germline V gene encodes CDR1 MDHEN and CDR2 SYDVKM. The CDR3 loop spans 12 amino acids. Trimming stripped 7 bases from V and 9 bases from J, with 14 bases between. The CDR3 region is CASTSTSYTQYF. CDR3 in DNA: TGTGCCAGCACTTCCACTAGCTACACGCAGTATTTT. Full variable domain (remainder filled in from reference TRBV28 and TRBJ2-3): DVKVTQSSRYLVKRTGEKVFLECVQDMDHENMFWYRQDPGLGLRLIYFSYDVKMKEKGDIPEGYSVSREKKERFSLILESASTNQTSMYLCASTSTSYTQYFGPGTRLTVL.